This TCR beta chain came from a study of CD8 T cells in Susac syndrome. Overall study: The sequenced Susac syndrome patients included about 6 who had clinically active disease and about 8 who were in remission.

Study outcomes and limitations: Four to six Susac-specific public clones appeared in CD8+ TEMRA repertoires, and around 16 in total CD8+ repertoires.

This clonotype appeared a few times. Its antigen is not known. V gave up 7 bases and J gave up 5 bases, with 8 bases separating them. This CDR3 is 11 amino acids long. TEMRA cells were FACS-enriched, with CD8+ and CD4+ T cells isolated negatively. Random hexamers primed reverse transcription of roughly 0.5 to 1 ug RNA. Amplification of TCR beta CDR3 across 54 Vbeta and 13 Jbeta was performed with immunoSEQ multiplex PCR. MiXCR, run by TCRdb on the immunoSEQ multiplex PCR reads, gives a single entry per CDR3 protein. The table shows 75,000 or so distinct CDR3 sequences, with nearly 95% occurring only once.

This receptor was identified in a human donor with Susac syndrome. The V call is TRBV12-3 or TRBV12-4, the J call TRBJ2-5; no clear D. Sequenced material: CD8+ T cells from PBMCs. The CDR3 is CASTLGETQYF. The CDR3 DNA is TGTGCCAGCACTTTGGGGGAGACCCAGTACTTC.